This T cell receptor (beta chain) was obtained from a study of cytomegalovirus exposure and HLA in healthy donors. With V trimmed by 0 bases and J by 3 bases, 6 bases remained unmatched. Per the germline V gene, CDR1 is ENHRY and CDR2 is SYGVKD. This CDR3 contains 16 residues. PCR primers comprised 60 Vbeta and 13 Jbeta primers. TCRdb's copy holds only in-frame clones and misses some; the assay was immunoSEQ multiplex PCR. The data show 200,000 or so clones, with around 81% seen just once and approximately 2% held by the top ten. The J gene is TRBJ1-2, the V gene TRBV10-3; TRBD1 matches 8 bases. Source material: PBMCs. The sequence came from a woman aged 18-29 years in good health and CMV-seropositive. The CDR3 nucleotides are TGTGCCATCAGTGAGTCGAACTGGGACAGGCACTATGGCTACACCTTC. Amino acids: CAISESNWDRHYGYTF.